This record covers a single TCR beta chain. The antigen is not known. Deletions cut 0 bases from V and 5 bases from J, with 11 bases between. The CDR3 runs to 15 residues. CDR1 and CDR2 (germline): LNHNV, YYDKDF (reference sequence). This specimen comes from a study of human versus mouse CDR3 diversity and MHC coevolution. Study context: Samples had between 0.6 x 10^7 and 1.6 x 10^7 valid reads. Study-wide points: Human CDR3s averaged more deletions and insertions than mouse CDR3s. Human T cells underwent selection on several different MHC II alleles. Roughly 1.5 million TCR beta clonotypes were estimated for humans, the largest repertoire.

Sequenced by immunoSEQ multiplex PCR; TCRdb stores in-frame clones only, minus some. The table records tens of thousands of clones, approximately 94% of them present only once. The clonotype originates from a person aged 60 to 70 in good health. J is TRBJ2-1 and V is TRBV15, with D perhaps matching TRBD1 (5 bases). Sequencing input: naive CD4+ T cells from blood. Specified subset: CD45RO-negative CD62L-positive naive CD4 T cells. The DNA for the CDR3 is TGTGCCACCAGCAGAGATCGGCGCAGGGACAATGAGCAGTTCTTC. Protein: CATSRDRRRDNEQFF.